Following are 21 T cell receptor beta chains from one sample sequenced in a study of T cells after yellow fever vaccination. TCRdb re-called the 5' RACE reads through MiXCR, storing one row per CDR3 protein. The sample includes some 100,000 distinct CDR3 sequences, roughly 7.9% of them seen just once. The specimen comprised CD4+ T cells sorted from PBMCs, sampled around 45 days after the first yellow fever vaccination. The receptors were sampled from a man aged 18 to 29 who received the YFV17D yellow fever vaccine.

This clonotype appeared many times. This rearrangement joins TRBV4-3 to TRBJ2-2, with a tentative D call TRBD2 (5 bases). V gave up 1 base and J gave up 5 bases, with 8 bases separating them. The CDR3 runs 14 residues. CDR1 is LGHNA, CDR2 YSLEER, per germline. In nucleotides, the CDR3 is TGCGCCAGCAGCCAAGTATCGGGGACCGGGGAGCTGTTTTTT. As protein: CASSQVSGTGELFF.

This clonotype was observed a handful of times. A much more abundant neighbour one base away suggests this may be a read error. The V and J genes are TRBV21-1 and TRBJ2-7. TRBV21-1 is designated a pseudogene. The CDR3 spans 12 residues. For the CDR3, the DNA is TGTGCCAGCAGAGGTAGGGAATACGAGCAGTACTTC. Its translation is CASRGREYEQYF.

In its sample, this clonotype was seen many times. Here the CDR3 reads CASSQGGGNTGELFF. The CDR3 nucleotides are TGTGCCAGCAGCCAAGGGGGGGGGAACACCGGGGAGCTGTTTTTT. The chain recombines TRBV4-2 with TRBJ2-2; 7 bases align to TRBD2. The CDR3 has 15 residues. Germline CDR1 LGHNA, CDR2 YNFKEQ. With 1 base clipped from V and 1 base from J, the junction kept 0 bases outside the gene matches.

This clonotype has ten or more counts. The gene calls are TRBV7-3 and TRBJ2-1; D perhaps matches TRBD2 (5 bases). The CDR3 covers 16 residues. The V end lost 8 bases, the J end lost 0 bases, and 17 bases lay between the germline ends. Germline lookup yields CDR1 SGHTA and CDR2 FQGTGA. Written as DNA, the CDR3 is TGTGCCAGCTCCTTTACCCCGGGGAGCTCCTACAATGAGCAGTTCTTC. Its translation is CASSFTPGSSYNEQFF.

On this clonotype itself: A read error may be the cause here, since a much bigger clone is one base away. The J gene is TRBJ1-1, the V gene TRBV5-1, with TRBD1 identical over 11 bases. The CDR3 contains 15 residues. Germline V gene lookup returns CDR1 SGHRS and CDR2 YFSETQ. Trimming at V came to 4 bases and at J to 6 bases, leaving 8 bases not matched to a gene. CDR3 coding DNA: TGCGCCAGCAGCCGCGATGGACAGGGGGCTGCTGAAGCTTTCTTT. Translated, it gives CASSRDGQGAAEAFF. The whole variable domain, remainder taken from reference TRBV5-1 and TRBJ1-1, is KAGVTQTPRYLIKTRGQQVTLSCSPISGHRSVSWYQQTPGQGLQFLFEYFSETQRNKGNFPGRFSGRQFSNSRSEMNVSTLELGDSALYLCASSRDGQGAAEAFFGQGTRLTVV.

A remark on this clonotype: A much larger clone differs by one base, so this may be a read error. The rearrangement links TRBV5-1 to TRBJ1-1, with D unresolved. This CDR3 has 15 amino acids. The V gene's germline CDR1 is SGHRS and CDR2 YFSETQ. Trimming took off 4 bases at V and 5 bases at J, with 18 bases between the two ends. CDR3 bases: TGCGCCAGCAGCCTGATAGGGAGGGAGGAGACTGAAGCTTTCTTT. Its translation is CASSLIGREETEAFF.

This clonotype occurred a few times. The chain employs TRBV2 and TRBJ2-7; tentative D call: TRBD1 (6 bases). The CDR3 length is 13 residues. Germline V CDR1 and CDR2: SNHLY, FYNNEI. Trimming left V 6 bases short and J 5 bases short, with 14 bases between. CDR3 coding DNA: TGTGCCAGCAGAAGGGGGACACAAAACGAGCAGTACTTC. Translation: CASRRGTQNEQYF.

In the case of this clonotype: An end of the junction does not agree with germline; a read error may underlie this. The chain carries TRBV20-1 and TRBJ1-1; 8 bases are shared with TRBD1. This CDR3 is built from 15 residues. Germline V gene data show CDR1 as DFQATT and CDR2 as SNEGSKA (reference sequence). This CDR3 reads CRARDPTGAGTEAFF. The CDR3 coding sequence is TGCCGTGCTAGAGACCCGACAGGGGCAGGCACTGAAGCTTTCTTT.

This chain uses TRBV7-2 with TRBJ2-1; TRBD1 might be the D (5 bases). This CDR3 has 13 residues. Trimming took off 5 bases at V and 7 bases at J, with 12 bases between the two ends. The germline V gene encodes CDR1 SGHTA and CDR2 FQGNSA. CDR3 region: CASSRGRENEQFF. The DNA of the CDR3 is TGTGCCAGCAGCAGGGGCAGGGAAAATGAGCAGTTCTTC.

This clonotype was counted at least ten times. The J gene is TRBJ1-2, the V gene TRBV20-1; D gene uncertain. The V and J ends lost 5 bases and 2 bases respectively, with 18 bases between them. The CDR3 has 15 residues. CDR1 is DFQATT and CDR2 is SNEGSKA in the germline V gene (reference sequence). DNA for the CDR3: TGCAGTGCTGCCCCCGGGCAGGCAATCAACTATGGCTACACCTTC. It encodes CSAAPGQAINYGYTF.

This clonotype was seen repeatedly, ten times or more. J is TRBJ2-1 and V is TRBV7-3; TRBD1 aligns across 8 bases. This CDR3 has 15 amino acids. The ends lost 5 bases at V and 10 bases at J; junction bases unmatched: 13. CDR1 is SGHTA and CDR2 is FQGTGA in the germline V gene. The CDR3 bases are TGTGCCAGCAGCGCCGCCCAGGACAGGGTACGGGAGCAGTTCTTC. This codes for CASSAAQDRVREQFF.

The V and J genes are TRBV27 and TRBJ2-3; TRBD1 aligns across 7 bases. With 6 bases clipped from V and 2 bases from J, the junction kept 14 bases outside the gene matches. The CDR3 contains 17 residues. The germline V gene has CDR1 MNHEY and CDR2 SMNVEV (reference sequence). CDR3 bases: TGTGCCAGCAGCACCCCGACAGGGCGCCCTAACACAGATACGCAGTATTTT. Protein: CASSTPTGRPNTDTQYF.

At least ten counts were recorded for this clonotype. This sequence joins TRBV18 and TRBJ1-3, with 7 bases matching TRBD1. Germline V gives CDR1 KGHSH, CDR2 LQKENI. The CDR3 sequence is 19 residues long. The V and J ends lost 2 bases and 0 bases, in that order; junction bases with no gene match: 13. For the CDR3, the DNA is TGTGCCAGCTCACCATTCAGCGCTCAGGGGGATTTCTCTGGAAACACCATATATTTT. The encoded protein is CASSPFSAQGDFSGNTIYF.

This clonotype has a count of ten or more. The V call is TRBV6-5, the J call TRBJ2-2; a weak D match, TRBD2 (6 bases). The germline CDR1 and CDR2 sequences are MNHEY and SVGAGI. The ends were cut back, 11 bases at V and 4 bases at J, with 14 bases in the middle. The CDR3 length is 13 residues. CDR3 protein: CAGGLGGTGELFF. The CDR3 DNA sequence: TGTGCCGGGGGACTTGGGGGCACCGGGGAGCTGTTTTTT.

This clonotype was counted at least ten times. V gene TRBV7-9 combines with J gene TRBJ2-1, with D maybe TRBD2 (6 bases). V lost 10 bases to trimming and J lost 8 bases, with 21 bases between them. CDR1 and CDR2 (germline): SEHNR, FQNEAQ (reference sequence). The CDR3 spans 14 residues. CDR3 in DNA: TGTGCCAAACCACCGGGCCCCAGGGAGGATGAGCAGTTCTTC. It encodes CAKPPGPREDEQFF.

This clonotype was seen many times. This rearrangement joins TRBV7-2 to TRBJ2-3; 9 bases line up with TRBD2. Germline-derived CDR1 and CDR2 are SGHTA and FQGNSA. The CDR3 has 17 amino acids. Unmatched junction bases numbered 11, after V lost 1 base and J lost 6 bases. CDR3 DNA: TGTGCCAGCAGCTTAGTCGGCGGGGGGGCCTGGATGGATACGCAGTATTTT. This gives the protein CASSLVGGGAWMDTQYF.

This clonotype was detected many times. The chain couples TRBV20-1 to TRBJ2-5, with D possibly TRBD2 on 7 matching bases. Germline values: CDR1 DFQATT, CDR2 SNEGSKA (reference sequence). The CDR3 is 15 amino acids. Trimming took 6 bases from V and 5 from J, leaving 22 bases between them. In nucleotides, the CDR3 is TGCAGTGCGGAGGTTTCTGGGGGGGGCCTGGAGACCCAGTACTTC. Translation: CSAEVSGGGLETQYF.

This clonotype has a count of ten or more. V gene TRBV9 combines with J gene TRBJ2-1; TRBD2 agrees at 8 bases. V was clipped by 0 bases and J by 7 bases; unmatched bases: 9. CDR1 and CDR2 (germline): SGDLS, YYNGEE. This CDR3 comprises 16 residues. The CDR3 nucleotides read TGTGCCAGCAGCGTAGCGGGGGGGCCGTCGATAAATGAGCAGTTCTTC. This sequence encodes CASSVAGGPSINEQFF. The whole variable domain, remainder taken from reference TRBV9 and TRBJ2-1, is DSGVTQTPKHLITATGQRVTLRCSPRSGDLSVYWYQQSLDQGLQFLIQYYNGEERAKGNILERFSAQQFPDLHSELNLSSLELGDSALYFCASSVAGGPSINEQFFGPGTRLTVL.

A note on this clonotype: Since a much larger clone is just one base distant, this may be a read error. The CDR3 coding sequence is TGTGCCATCCGCGGGGTTTCCTACGAGCAGTACGTC. Translation: CAIRGVSYEQYV. The genes are TRBV6-4 and TRBJ2-7; a possible D gene is TRBD2 (6 bases). The germline V and J ends were trimmed by 10 bases and 1 base, with 11 bases remaining between them. This CDR3 is built from 12 residues. Germline V gene lookup returns CDR1 MRHNA and CDR2 SNTAGT.

This clonotype has at least ten counts. This sequence joins TRBV7-2 and TRBJ2-6, with D unresolved. The CDR3 is made up of 16 amino acids. Trimming stripped 0 bases from V and 2 bases from J, with 8 bases between. In germline, CDR1 is SGHTA, CDR2 FQGNSA. CDR3 bases: TGTGCCAGCAGCTTAGCGCGGCAGACTGGGGCCAACGTCCTGACTTTC. It codes for CASSLARQTGANVLTF.

This clonotype came up a few times. This sequence joins TRBV13 and TRBJ2-4; either TRBD1 or TRBD2 may supply D (5 bases each). The CDR3 is 15 amino acids. Deletions cut 5 bases from V and 2 bases from J, with 13 bases between. Per the germline V gene, CDR1 is PRHDT and CDR2 is FYEKMQ (reference sequence). This chain's CDR3 is CASSPREGPKNIQYF. In DNA form, the CDR3 reads TGTGCCAGCAGCCCCCGTGAGGGACCCAAAAACATTCAGTACTTC.